Sequencing of this T cell receptor (beta chain) was carried out in a study of OX40 agonist ivuxolimab in advanced cancers. At baseline, cycle 4 day 1, and cycle 7 day 1, blood was sampled. After removal of 5 bases from V and 3 bases from J, the junction contained 6 bases not matched to a gene. CDR3 length equals 14 residues. The germline V gene has CDR1 SGHTA and CDR2 FQGTGA. TCRdb keeps only in-frame clones here, not all; method: immunoSEQ multiplex PCR. The repertoire consists of approximately 160,000 clones, with 94% occurring once and the leading ten covering about 0.33%. The clonotype originates from an adult with an advanced solid tumor such as melanoma, head and neck, liver or kidney cancer. The V call is TRBV7-3, the J call TRBJ2-7; TRBD2 aligns across 8 bases. Sequencing used CD4+ or CD8+ T cells sorted from blood, obtained in a trial of the OX40 agonist ivuxolimab. The CDR3 nucleotides are TGTGCCAGCAGCCCTAGCGGGTTTGGCTACGAGCAGTACTTC. The encoded protein is CASSPSGFGYEQYF.